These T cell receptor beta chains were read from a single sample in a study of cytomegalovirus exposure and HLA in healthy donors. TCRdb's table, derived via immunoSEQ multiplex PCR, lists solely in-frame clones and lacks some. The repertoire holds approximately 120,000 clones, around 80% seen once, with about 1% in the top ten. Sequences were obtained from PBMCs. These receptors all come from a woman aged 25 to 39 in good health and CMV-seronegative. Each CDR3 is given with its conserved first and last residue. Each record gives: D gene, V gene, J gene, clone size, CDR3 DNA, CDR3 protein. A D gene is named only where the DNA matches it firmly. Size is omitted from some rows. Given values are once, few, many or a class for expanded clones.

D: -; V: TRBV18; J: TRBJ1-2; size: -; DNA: TGTGCCAGCTCACCTCAAGAATCCGGGGGAAGGGGAGTTGGCTACACCTTC; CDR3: CASSPQESGGRGVGYTF
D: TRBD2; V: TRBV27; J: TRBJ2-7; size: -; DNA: TGTGCCAGCAGTTACGGACTAGCCGACTTGTACGAGCAGTACTTC; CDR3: CASSYGLADLYEQYF
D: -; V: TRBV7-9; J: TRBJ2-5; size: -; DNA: TGTTCCAGCAGCTTAGGTGATAGGGGCTGGGAGACCCAGTACTTC; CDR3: CSSSLGDRGWETQYF
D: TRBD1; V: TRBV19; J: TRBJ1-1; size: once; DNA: TGTGCCAGTAGTCCCCTTCCGGGACAGGGGCGTGAAGCTTTCTTT; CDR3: CASSPLPGQGREAFF
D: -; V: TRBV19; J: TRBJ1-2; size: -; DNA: TGTGCCAGTACCGAGGGGGGGCTGGACTATGGCTACACCTTC; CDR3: CASTEGGLDYGYTF
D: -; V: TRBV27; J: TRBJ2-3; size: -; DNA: TGTGCCAGCAGCCTGGACTGGGCTAACACAGATACGCAGTATTTT; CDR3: CASSLDWANTDTQYF
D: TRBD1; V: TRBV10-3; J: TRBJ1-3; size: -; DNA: TGTGCCATCAGTGGGACAGGAACTGGAAACACCATATATTTT; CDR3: CAISGTGTGNTIYF
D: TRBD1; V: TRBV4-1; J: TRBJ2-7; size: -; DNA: TGCGCCAGCAGCCAAGATCTTACAGGGGGCTTTTACGAGCAGTACTTC; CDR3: CASSQDLTGGFYEQYF
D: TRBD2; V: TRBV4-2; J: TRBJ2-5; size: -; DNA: TGTGCCAGCAAAGGCGGGGGTTACCAAGAGACCCAGTACTTC; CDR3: CASKGGGYQETQYF
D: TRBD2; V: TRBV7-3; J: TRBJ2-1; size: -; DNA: TGTGCCAGCTCCCCGGGGCTAGCGGGCAACAATGAGCAGTTCTTC; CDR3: CASSPGLAGNNEQFF
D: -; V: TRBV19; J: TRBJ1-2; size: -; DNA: TGTGCCAGTAAAAGGGGAGGCACTAACTATGGCTACACCTTC; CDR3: CASKRGGTNYGYTF
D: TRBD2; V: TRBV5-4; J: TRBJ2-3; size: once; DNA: TGTGCCAGCAGATCACTAGCGGGAGTAACAGATACGCAGTATTTT; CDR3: CASRSLAGVTDTQYF
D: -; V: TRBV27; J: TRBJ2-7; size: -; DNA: TGTGCCAGCAGTTACGCTCCAGGAGGTGGTTACGAGCAGTACTTC; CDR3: CASSYAPGGGYEQYF
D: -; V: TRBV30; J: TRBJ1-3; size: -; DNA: TGTGCCTGGTACAGCTTCCGAGCTGGAAACACCATATATTTT; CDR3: CAWYSFRAGNTIYF
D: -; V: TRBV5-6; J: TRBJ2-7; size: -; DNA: TGTGCCAGCAGCTTGTGGGGCAGACACTACGAGCAGTACTTC; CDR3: CASSLWGRHYEQYF
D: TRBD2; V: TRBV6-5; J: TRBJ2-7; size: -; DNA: TGTGCCAGCAGTTACTCTCCGGGGGGAGGCTACGAGCAGTACTTC; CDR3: CASSYSPGGGYEQYF
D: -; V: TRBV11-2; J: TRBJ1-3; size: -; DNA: TGTGCCAGCAGGGAGGCTGGAAACACCATATATTTT; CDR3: CASREAGNTIYF
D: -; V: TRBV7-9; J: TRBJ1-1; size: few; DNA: TGTGCCAGCAGCTTAGCGGTGGGGGCAGGCACTGAAGCTTTCTTT; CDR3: CASSLAVGAGTEAFF
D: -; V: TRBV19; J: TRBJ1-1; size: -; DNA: TGTGCCAGTAGTACGTCGTCGGTGTCCACTGAAGCTTTCTTT; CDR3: CASSTSSVSTEAFF
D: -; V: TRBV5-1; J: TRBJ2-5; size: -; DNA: TGCGCCAGCAGCTTGGGCGTGGGGGCCGGGGAGACCCAGTACTTC; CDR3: CASSLGVGAGETQYF
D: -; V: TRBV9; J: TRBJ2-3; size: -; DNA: TGTGCCAGCAGCAAGGTAGGGGATAATCCGGGTACAGATACGCAGTATTTT; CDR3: CASSKVGDNPGTDTQYF
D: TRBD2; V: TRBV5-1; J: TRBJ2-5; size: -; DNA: TGCGCCAGCAGGGACCTCAAAGCGGGAGAAGAGACCCAGTACTTC; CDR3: CASRDLKAGEETQYF